These T cell receptor beta chains were read from a single sample in a study of blood T cell repertoires in COVID-19. Sequenced by immunoSEQ multiplex PCR; TCRdb stores in-frame clones only, minus some. This table has about 180,000 clones, 80% to 90% appearing once. The sequenced material came from peripheral blood. Every receptor here comes from a man between 60 and 70 years old with acute or convalescent COVID-19. Both conserved end residues are part of each CDR3. D genes are given only for firm matches. Clone size is given for some rows only: seen once, a few or many times, or a class if the clone is expanded.

d_gene: NA; abundance: once; v_gene: TRBV4-1; j_gene: TRBJ1-5; CDR3aa: CASSPSRGSNQPQHF; CDR3nt: TGCGCCAGCAGCCCCTCCCGAGGGAGCAATCAGCCCCAGCATTTT
d_gene: TRBD2; abundance: few; v_gene: TRBV28; j_gene: TRBJ2-2; CDR3aa: CASGRAGSTGELFF; CDR3nt: TGTGCCAGCGGGAGGGCCGGGAGCACCGGGGAGCTGTTTTTT
d_gene: NA; abundance: NA; v_gene: TRBV5-1; j_gene: TRBJ2-5; CDR3aa: CASSLADSHQETQYF; CDR3nt: TGCGCCAGCAGCTTGGCCGACAGCCACCAAGAGACCCAGTACTTC
d_gene: NA; abundance: NA; v_gene: TRBV6-1; j_gene: TRBJ2-7; CDR3aa: CASSFYRDEQYF; CDR3nt: TGTGCCAGCAGTTTCTACAGGGACGAGCAGTACTTC
d_gene: NA; abundance: NA; v_gene: TRBV6-2/TRBV6-3; j_gene: TRBJ1-6; CDR3aa: CASSYSGQFRDSPLHF; CDR3nt: TGTGCCAGCAGTTACAGTGGACAGTTCCGGGATTCACCCCTCCACTTT
d_gene: TRBD2; abundance: NA; v_gene: TRBV3-1/TRBV3-2; j_gene: TRBJ2-4; CDR3aa: CASSRTSGGNIQYF; CDR3nt: TGTGCCAGCAGCCGGACTAGCGGGGGGAACATTCAGTACTTC
d_gene: NA; abundance: NA; v_gene: TRBV28; j_gene: TRBJ1-5; CDR3aa: CASSPNQPQHF; CDR3nt: TGTGCCAGCAGCCCAAATCAGCCCCAGCATTTT
d_gene: NA; abundance: NA; v_gene: TRBV24-1; j_gene: TRBJ2-7; CDR3aa: CATSDTRTFHPEQYF; CDR3nt: TGTGCCACCAGTGACACACGCACATTCCACCCCGAGCAGTACTTC
d_gene: NA; abundance: few; v_gene: TRBV3-1/TRBV3-2; j_gene: TRBJ2-5; CDR3aa: CASSQGWSSQETQYF; CDR3nt: TGTGCCAGCAGCCAAGGGTGGAGCAGCCAAGAGACCCAGTACTTC
d_gene: NA; abundance: NA; v_gene: TRBV9; j_gene: TRBJ2-3; CDR3aa: CASSVGSGVTDTQYF; CDR3nt: TGTGCCAGCAGCGTGGGCAGCGGAGTCACAGATACGCAGTATTTT
d_gene: TRBD1; abundance: NA; v_gene: TRBV7-9; j_gene: TRBJ2-7; CDR3aa: CASSQDRGDEQYF; CDR3nt: TGTGCCAGCAGTCAGGACAGGGGTGACGAGCAGTACTTC
d_gene: TRBD1; abundance: once; v_gene: TRBV28; j_gene: TRBJ1-5; CDR3aa: CASSDYRGQPQHF; CDR3nt: TGTGCCAGCAGCGACTACAGGGGACAGCCCCAGCATTTT
d_gene: NA; abundance: NA; v_gene: TRBV29-1; j_gene: TRBJ2-3; CDR3aa: CSVAGASGTDTQYF; CDR3nt: TGCAGCGTTGCAGGGGCGAGTGGTACAGATACGCAGTATTTT
d_gene: TRBD2; abundance: NA; v_gene: TRBV2; j_gene: TRBJ2-3; CDR3aa: CASSKRTSGGSTDTQYF; CDR3nt: TGTGCCAGCAGTAAACGGACTAGCGGGGGTAGCACAGATACGCAGTATTTT
d_gene: NA; abundance: NA; v_gene: TRBV7-9; j_gene: TRBJ1-1; CDR3aa: CASSSQGNTEAFF; CDR3nt: TGTGCCAGCAGCTCACAGGGGAACACTGAAGCTTTCTTT
d_gene: NA; abundance: NA; v_gene: TRBV10-3; j_gene: TRBJ2-3; CDR3aa: CAISEGTTDTQYF; CDR3nt: TGTGCCATCAGTGAGGGTACTACAGATACGCAGTATTTT
d_gene: NA; abundance: few; v_gene: TRBV12-3/TRBV12-4; j_gene: TRBJ1-1; CDR3aa: CASRIDSNTEAFF; CDR3nt: TGTGCCAGCAGGATAGACAGCAACACTGAAGCTTTCTTT
d_gene: NA; abundance: NA; v_gene: TRBV6-1; j_gene: TRBJ1-4; CDR3aa: CASSETGTANEKLFF; CDR3nt: TGTGCCAGCAGTGAAACAGGGACGGCTAATGAAAAACTGTTTTTT
d_gene: NA; abundance: NA; v_gene: TRBV7-2; j_gene: TRBJ2-2; CDR3aa: CASSSRVPGELFF; CDR3nt: TGTGCCAGCAGCTCCAGGGTCCCCGGGGAGCTGTTTTTT
d_gene: TRBD2; abundance: NA; v_gene: TRBV5-8; j_gene: TRBJ2-2; CDR3aa: CASSPFSGGNTGELFF; CDR3nt: TGTGCCAGCAGCCCATTTAGCGGGGGAAACACCGGGGAGCTGTTTTTT
d_gene: TRBD1; abundance: NA; v_gene: TRBV7-9; j_gene: TRBJ2-7; CDR3aa: CASSRTGGIPYEQYF; CDR3nt: TGTGCCAGCAGCCGCACAGGGGGGATCCCCTACGAGCAGTACTTC
d_gene: TRBD1; abundance: once; v_gene: TRBV6-5; j_gene: TRBJ2-7; CDR3aa: CASSSEQGAGEQYF; CDR3nt: TGTGCCAGCTCCTCGGAACAGGGGGCGGGCGAGCAGTACTTC
d_gene: TRBD2; abundance: NA; v_gene: TRBV5-8; j_gene: TRBJ2-7; CDR3aa: CASSTGRQYSYEQYF; CDR3nt: TGTGCCAGCAGCACCGGGAGGCAGTACTCCTACGAGCAGTACTTC
d_gene: NA; abundance: NA; v_gene: TRBV28; j_gene: TRBJ2-7; CDR3aa: CASSLQGGGYEQYF; CDR3nt: TGTGCCAGCAGTCTCCAAGGGGGGGGCTACGAGCAGTACTTC
d_gene: TRBD1; abundance: NA; v_gene: TRBV11-2; j_gene: TRBJ1-4; CDR3aa: CASSPFPGTGANEKLFF; CDR3nt: TGTGCCAGCAGCCCTTTCCCCGGGACAGGGGCTAATGAAAAACTGTTTTTT
d_gene: NA; abundance: NA; v_gene: TRBV7-9; j_gene: TRBJ2-7; CDR3aa: CASSKAVSSYEQYF; CDR3nt: TGTGCCAGCAGTAAAGCGGTGAGCTCCTACGAGCAGTACTTC
d_gene: NA; abundance: NA; v_gene: TRBV28; j_gene: TRBJ1-6; CDR3aa: CASSLGASLNSPLHF; CDR3nt: TGTGCCAGCAGCTTGGGGGCCAGCCTTAATTCACCCCTCCACTTT
d_gene: NA; abundance: NA; v_gene: TRBV3-1/TRBV3-2; j_gene: TRBJ1-1; CDR3aa: CASSPPLRLREAFF; CDR3nt: TGTGCCAGCAGCCCACCTCTAAGACTCCGAGAAGCTTTCTTT
d_gene: TRBD1; abundance: NA; v_gene: TRBV28; j_gene: TRBJ2-3; CDR3aa: CASRGTGDGTDTQYF; CDR3nt: TGTGCCAGCAGAGGGACAGGGGATGGCACAGATACGCAGTATTTT
d_gene: NA; abundance: few; v_gene: TRBV2; j_gene: TRBJ1-1; CDR3aa: CASSAPRDGVNTEAFF; CDR3nt: TGTGCCAGCAGTGCCCCCCGCGACGGGGTAAACACTGAAGCTTTCTTT
d_gene: NA; abundance: once; v_gene: TRBV25-1; j_gene: TRBJ2-7; CDR3aa: CASSVGGLDEQYF; CDR3nt: TGTGCCAGCAGTGTGGGAGGACTGGACGAGCAGTACTTC
d_gene: TRBD1; abundance: NA; v_gene: TRBV9; j_gene: TRBJ1-1; CDR3aa: CASSGTGDTEAFF; CDR3nt: TGTGCCAGCAGCGGAACAGGGGACACTGAAGCTTTCTTT
d_gene: TRBD2; abundance: NA; v_gene: TRBV18; j_gene: TRBJ2-1; CDR3aa: CASSPSSGRVNEQFF; CDR3nt: TGTGCCAGCTCACCCTCGAGCGGGAGGGTCAATGAGCAGTTCTTC
d_gene: TRBD2; abundance: NA; v_gene: TRBV28; j_gene: TRBJ2-1; CDR3aa: CASSPMTSGRYNEQFF; CDR3nt: TGTGCCAGCAGTCCTATGACTAGCGGAAGATACAATGAGCAGTTCTTC
d_gene: TRBD1; abundance: NA; v_gene: TRBV7-9; j_gene: TRBJ1-6; CDR3aa: CASSLGQVDRVNSPLHF; CDR3nt: TGTGCCAGCAGCTTAGGCCAGGTGGACAGGGTAAATTCACCCCTCCACTTT
d_gene: TRBD1; abundance: NA; v_gene: TRBV2; j_gene: TRBJ1-5; CDR3aa: CASKGAPSNQPQHF; CDR3nt: TGTGCCAGCAAGGGGGCACCTAGCAATCAGCCCCAGCATTTT
d_gene: NA; abundance: once; v_gene: TRBV19; j_gene: TRBJ2-5; CDR3aa: CASRDSPQETQYF; CDR3nt: TGTGCCAGTAGGGACAGCCCTCAAGAGACCCAGTACTTC
d_gene: TRBD2; abundance: NA; v_gene: TRBV9; j_gene: TRBJ2-3; CDR3aa: CASGKRESADTQYF; CDR3nt: TGTGCCAGCGGGAAGCGGGAAAGTGCAGATACGCAGTATTTT
d_gene: TRBD2; abundance: NA; v_gene: TRBV5-6; j_gene: TRBJ2-1; CDR3aa: CASSLASGPMDEQFF; CDR3nt: TGTGCCAGCAGCTTGGCTAGCGGGCCGATGGATGAGCAGTTCTTC
d_gene: NA; abundance: NA; v_gene: TRBV7-2; j_gene: TRBJ2-7; CDR3aa: CASSLALLDEQYF; CDR3nt: TGTGCCAGCAGCTTAGCACTACTAGACGAGCAGTACTTC
d_gene: NA; abundance: NA; v_gene: TRBV6-5; j_gene: TRBJ1-5; CDR3aa: CASSLEPYSNQPQHF; CDR3nt: TGTGCCAGCAGCCTTGAGCCTTATAGCAATCAGCCCCAGCATTTT
d_gene: NA; abundance: NA; v_gene: TRBV7-9; j_gene: TRBJ1-5; CDR3aa: CASAEEFNQPQHF; CDR3nt: TGTGCCAGCGCAGAGGAGTTCAATCAGCCCCAGCATTTT
d_gene: NA; abundance: NA; v_gene: TRBV4-2; j_gene: TRBJ2-2; CDR3aa: CASSQDRGSGELFF; CDR3nt: TGTGCCAGCAGCCAAGATAGGGGGTCCGGGGAGCTGTTTTTT
d_gene: NA; abundance: once; v_gene: TRBV3-1/TRBV3-2; j_gene: TRBJ1-4; CDR3aa: CASSQPGRGFEKLFF; CDR3nt: TGTGCCAGCAGCCAACCTGGACGGGGGTTTGAAAAACTGTTTTTT
d_gene: TRBD1; abundance: once; v_gene: TRBV27; j_gene: TRBJ2-6; CDR3aa: CASSFTGGTGANVLTF; CDR3nt: TGTGCCAGCAGTTTTACAGGGGGGACTGGGGCCAACGTCCTGACTTTC
d_gene: TRBD1; abundance: NA; v_gene: TRBV24-1; j_gene: TRBJ1-2; CDR3aa: CATSDWTGGYTF; CDR3nt: TGTGCCACCAGTGACTGGACAGGGGGCTACACCTTC
d_gene: NA; abundance: NA; v_gene: TRBV28; j_gene: TRBJ2-2; CDR3aa: CASSTTGPTGELFF; CDR3nt: TGTGCCAGCAGTACCACAGGGCCAACCGGGGAGCTGTTTTTT
d_gene: NA; abundance: few; v_gene: TRBV28; j_gene: TRBJ2-6; CDR3aa: CASSLYGSGANVLTF; CDR3nt: TGTGCCAGCAGTTTATACGGCTCTGGGGCCAACGTCCTGACTTTC
d_gene: TRBD2; abundance: NA; v_gene: TRBV7-8; j_gene: TRBJ2-2; CDR3aa: CASTKAGRESGELFF; CDR3nt: TGTGCCAGCACCAAAGCAGGGAGGGAGTCCGGGGAGCTGTTTTTT
d_gene: NA; abundance: NA; v_gene: TRBV5-1; j_gene: TRBJ2-7; CDR3aa: CASSSPRGAHEQYF; CDR3nt: TGCGCCAGCAGCTCCCCCCGAGGAGCCCACGAGCAGTACTTC